Listed below are T cell receptor beta chains from one sample, sequenced in a study of cytotoxic CD8 clonotypes in ibrutinib-treated CLL. Clones were read by immunoSEQ multiplex PCR, and TCRdb kept only the in-frame ones, dropping some. Among approximately 320,000 clones listed, over 60% were seen once. The specimen was PBMCs, collected after 36 months of ibrutinib treatment. The receptors originated from a human donor with chronic lymphocytic leukemia. The CDR3 runs from the conserved cysteine through the conserved F or W. A D gene is named only where the DNA matches it firmly. Clone size appears in some rows only: once, few, many, or a class for an expanded clone.

j_call d_call clone_size v_call cdr3_aa cdr3_nt
TRBJ2-1 TRBD2 . TRBV27 CASSPLGLAGANEQFF TGTGCCAGCAGTCCCCTCGGACTAGCGGGAGCCAATGAGCAGTTCTTC
TRBJ2-7 . . TRBV19 CASSWAPGEQYF TGTGCCAGTAGTTGGGCCCCGGGGGAGCAGTACTTC
TRBJ2-2 TRBD1 . TRBV28 CASSLDRARTGELFF TGTGCCAGCAGTTTAGACAGGGCGCGAACCGGGGAGCTGTTTTTT
TRBJ2-7 . . TRBV6-5 CASSYSYDPAYEQYF TGTGCCAGCAGTTACTCGTATGACCCAGCCTACGAGCAGTACTTC
TRBJ2-7 TRBD2 . TRBV7-6 CASSLSLAGGYEQYF TGTGCCAGCAGCTTAAGCCTAGCGGGTGGGTACGAGCAGTACTTC
TRBJ1-2 TRBD1 few TRBV6-5 CASSRGTGGYTF TGTGCCAGCAGCAGGGGGACTGGTGGCTACACCTTC
TRBJ2-1 . few TRBV9 CASSVVLGDTNNEQFF TGTGCCAGCAGCGTAGTCCTAGGAGACACAAACAATGAGCAGTTCTTC
TRBJ2-7 . . TRBV7-6 CASSFLGLRGEQYF TGTGCCAGCAGCTTCCTGGGACTCCGGGGGGAGCAGTACTTC
TRBJ1-2 TRBD1 . TRBV7-2 CASSLNRGLGYTF TGTGCCAGCAGCCTAAATAGGGGGCTTGGCTACACCTTC
TRBJ2-7 . . TRBV27 CASSATISYEQYF TGTGCCAGCAGTGCGACTATCTCCTACGAGCAGTACTTC
TRBJ2-5 . . TRBV5-4 CASYNMDQETQYF TGTGCCAGCTATAACATGGACCAAGAGACCCAGTACTTC
TRBJ2-7 TRBD1 few TRBV9 CASSAGQGTTYEQYF TGTGCCAGCAGCGCCGGACAGGGGACAACCTACGAGCAGTACTTC
TRBJ2-3 . . TRBV6-5 CASSPGSGNTDTQYF TGTGCCAGCAGCCCCGGTTCCGGGAACACAGATACGCAGTATTTT
TRBJ1-3 . . TRBV14 CASSPRGSGNTIYF TGTGCCAGCAGCCCGAGGGGGTCTGGAAACACCATATATTTT
TRBJ2-7 TRBD1 once TRBV4-1 CASSHGRGQGAYEQYF TGCGCCAGCAGCCATGGGAGGGGACAGGGGGCTTACGAGCAGTACTTC
TRBJ2-2 TRBD1 few TRBV27 CASRRQGGTGELFF TGTGCCAGCCGCAGACAGGGGGGCACCGGGGAGCTGTTTTTT
TRBJ2-7 TRBD1 . TRBV4-1 CASSRIRDRAYEQYF TGCGCCAGCAGCCGAATCCGGGACAGAGCCTACGAGCAGTACTTC
TRBJ1-1 TRBD1 few TRBV10-3 CAIRGTVNTEAFF TGTGCCATCAGGGGGACAGTGAACACTGAAGCTTTCTTT
TRBJ2-3 . . TRBV11-2 CASSFFAGGLDTQYF TGTGCCAGCAGCTTTTTCGCGGGCGGGCTAGATACGCAGTATTTT
TRBJ2-3 TRBD1 . TRBV4-1 CASKVQGADTQYF TGCGCCAGCAAGGTACAGGGGGCAGATACGCAGTATTTT
TRBJ2-7 . . TRBV5-6 CASSRTASYEQYF TGTGCCAGCAGTAGGACGGCAAGCTACGAGCAGTACTTC
TRBJ2-6 . . TRBV6-1 CASSEVQGYSGANVLTF TGTGCCAGCAGTGAAGTCCAGGGGTACTCTGGGGCCAACGTCCTGACTTTC
TRBJ1-2 . . TRBV15 CATSPRIGFGYGYTF TGTGCCACCAGCCCTAGGATAGGGTTTGGCTATGGCTACACCTTC
TRBJ2-1 . . TRBV4-3 CASSLGIAIGDEQFF TGCGCCAGCAGCCTCGGCATTGCAATCGGCGATGAGCAGTTCTTC